Shown below are 26 T cell receptor beta chains from a single sample sequenced in a study of cytomegalovirus exposure and HLA in healthy donors. Clones were sequenced by immunoSEQ multiplex PCR, and TCRdb holds only the in-frame ones, with some missing. The sample has about 130,000 clones; roughly 95% are singletons. The sample comprised PBMCs. Receptors were obtained from a man aged 18-30 years in good health and CMV-seronegative.

The chain combines TRBV7-2 with TRBJ2-5, with D tentatively TRBD2 (6 bases). V dropped 3 bases and J dropped 5 bases, with 16 bases sitting between them. The CDR3 contains 15 residues. Germline loops: CDR1 SGHTA, CDR2 FQGNSA. This chain's CDR3 is CASSFRKDRGETQYF. Here the CDR3 DNA reads TGTGCCAGCAGCTTTCGAAAAGACCGGGGGGAGACCCAGTACTTC.

The chain employs TRBV25-1 and TRBJ2-3, with D maybe TRBD2 (6 bases). The CDR3 consists of 18 residues. Germline lookup yields CDR1 MGHDK and CDR2 SYGVNS. V lost 0 bases and J 0 bases, leaving 16 bases between the germline ends. The CDR3 nucleotides read TGTGCCAGCAGTGAATATCTCTCAGAGGGGACTAGCACAGATACGCAGTATTTT. This sequence encodes CASSEYLSEGTSTDTQYF.

This chain joins TRBV6-5 and TRBJ2-5; 10 bases map to TRBD1. The CDR3 sequence is 15 residues long. The V gene end was trimmed by 2 bases and the J gene end by 4 bases; junction bases not matched to a gene: 4. The germline V gene has CDR1 MNHEY and CDR2 SVGAGI. This chain's CDR3 is CASSYEGTGAETQYF. In nucleotides, the CDR3 is TGTGCCAGCAGTTACGAGGGGACAGGGGCAGAGACCCAGTACTTC.

V is TRBV6-5 and J is TRBJ1-4, with TRBD1 matching 7 bases. The CDR3 runs to 15 residues. Germline CDR1 and CDR2: MNHEY and SVGAGI. V lost 4 bases, J lost 5 bases, and 7 bases stayed unmatched. In nucleotides, the CDR3 is TGTGCCAGCAGTTGGCTGGGGACAGCAAATGAAAAACTGTTTTTT. Protein sequence: CASSWLGTANEKLFF.

V gene TRBV18 combines with J gene TRBJ1-5, with 7 bases lining up with TRBD1. Germline loops: CDR1 KGHSH, CDR2 LQKENI. J lost 4 bases, V lost 2 bases, and 5 bases had no gene match. This CDR3 region has 15 residues. The CDR3 spells CASSPGTDLNQPQHF. The DNA for the CDR3 is TGTGCCAGCTCACCAGGGACAGACTTAAATCAGCCCCAGCATTTT.

The V gene is TRBV19, the J gene TRBJ2-1, with TRBD2 matching 8 bases. Per the germline V gene, CDR1 is LNHDA and CDR2 is SQIVND (reference sequence). The CDR3 is 13 amino acids. V gave up 7 bases and J gave up 10 bases; unmatched junction bases: 9. The CDR3, as DNA: TGTGCCAGTACCCTCCACCGGGAGGGGGAGCAGTTCTTC. Translating gives CASTLHREGEQFF.

This clone has only one observation. The DNA for the CDR3 is TGTGCCAGCAGGTTGACAGGGGCCACCTACGAGCAGTACTTC. Protein sequence: CASRLTGATYEQYF. The chain employs TRBV27 and TRBJ2-7; 8 bases map to TRBD1. CDR1 MNHEY and CDR2 SMNVEV come from the germline V gene (reference sequence). This CDR3 has 14 residues. V shed 6 bases, J shed 2 bases, and the junction held 6 bases outside the gene matches.

The chain has TRBV11-3 and TRBJ1-1; D is unresolved. Trimming removed 5 bases at V and 0 bases at J, with 7 bases between. This CDR3 is built from 13 residues. The germline gives CDR1 SGHNT, CDR2 YENEEA. The chain's CDR3 is CASSSNMNTEAFF. Written as DNA, the CDR3 is TGTGCCAGCAGCAGTAACATGAACACTGAAGCTTTCTTT.

This clone came up a few times. CDR3 protein: CASRRGAETYGYTF. CDR3 DNA sequence: TGTGCCAGTCGTAGGGGCGCTGAAACCTATGGCTACACCTTC. This sequence joins TRBV27 and TRBJ1-2; a weak D match, TRBD1 (5 bases). CDR3 length: 14 residues. The germline V gene encodes CDR1 MNHEY and CDR2 SMNVEV (reference sequence). Trimming pared 9 bases from V and 4 bases from J, leaving 18 bases between.

V and J are TRBV6-6 and TRBJ1-1; a possible D gene is TRBD1 (5 bases). V was shortened by 6 bases and J by 13 bases, with 24 bases between the two germline ends. Per the germline V gene, CDR1 is MNHNY and CDR2 is SVGAGI (reference sequence). The CDR3 extends over 14 amino acids. The chain's CDR3 is CASRDTRMGGVDFF. CDR3 nucleotide sequence: TGTGCCAGCAGGGACACCAGAATGGGGGGGGTTGATTTCTTT.

The gene calls are TRBV27 and TRBJ2-1; the D is unclear. Germline V lookup: CDR1 MNHEY, CDR2 SMNVEV (reference sequence). The CDR3 extends over 12 amino acids. V was cut by 6 bases and J by 8 bases, with 11 bases left in between. This CDR3 reads CASSPPGDEQFF. The CDR3 nucleotides read TGTGCCAGCAGCCCTCCAGGTGATGAGCAGTTCTTC.

This sequence joins TRBV28 and TRBJ1-5; weak D call: TRBD1 (5 bases). V was cut by 2 bases and J by 0 bases, with 8 bases left in between. This CDR3 spans 15 amino acids. Per the germline V gene, CDR1 is MDHEN and CDR2 is SYDVKM. CDR3 loop: CASSLPGNSNQPQHF. The CDR3 DNA reads TGTGCCAGCAGTTTACCAGGGAATAGCAATCAGCCCCAGCATTTT. Full variable domain (rest looked up from reference TRBV28 and TRBJ1-5): DVKVTQSSRYLVKRTGEKVFLECVQDMDHENMFWYRQDPGLGLRLIYFSYDVKMKEKGDIPEGYSVSREKKERFSLILESASTNQTSMYLCASSLPGNSNQPQHFGDGTRLSIL.

The chain links TRBV27 to TRBJ1-2, with 12 bases identical to TRBD1. J was trimmed by 8 bases and V by 5 bases; bases with no gene match: 6. Germline lookup yields CDR1 MNHEY and CDR2 SMNVEV (reference sequence). This CDR3 comprises 14 residues. The CDR3 DNA reads as TGTGCCAGCAGTGCCGGGACAGGGGGCGACGGCTACACCTTC. It specifies CASSAGTGGDGYTF.

The chain links TRBV27 to TRBJ2-7, with 8 bases matching TRBD1. The ends lost 6 bases at V and 2 bases at J; junction bases unmatched: 3. The CDR3 runs 13 residues. CDR1 MNHEY and CDR2 SMNVEV come from the germline V gene (reference sequence). The chain's CDR3 is CASSPGQAYEQYF. DNA for the CDR3: TGTGCCAGCAGCCCGGGACAGGCCTACGAGCAGTACTTC.

V and J are TRBV29-1 and TRBJ2-1; 13 bases line up with TRBD2. Unmatched junction bases numbered 5, after V lost 7 bases and J lost 2 bases. Germline CDR1 reads SQVTM; CDR2 reads ANQGSEA. CDR3 length: 15 amino acids. DNA for the CDR3: TGCAGCGCCCCGGGACTAGCGGGAACCTACAATGAGCAGTTCTTC. Translation: CSAPGLAGTYNEQFF.

The CDR3 region is CASSEAPSVGQGEQFF. CDR3 DNA: TGTGCCAGCAGTGAAGCCCCCAGCGTAGGGCAGGGAGAGCAGTTCTTC. The chain joins TRBV2 to TRBJ2-1; D is perhaps TRBD1 (5 bases). CDR1 SNHLY and CDR2 FYNNEI come from the germline V gene. The CDR3 contains 16 residues. V gave up 0 bases and J gave up 10 bases, with 19 bases separating them.

The chain joins TRBV7-9 to TRBJ2-4, with 8 bases that match TRBD2. V lost 5 bases and J lost 7; bases outside the gene matches: 7. Germline lookup yields CDR1 SEHNR and CDR2 FQNEAQ (reference sequence). The CDR3 extends over 14 amino acids. The CDR3 is CASSPLTSENIQYF. CDR3 sequence (DNA): TGTGCCAGCAGCCCCCTGACTAGCGAGAACATTCAGTACTTC.

The chain carries TRBV28 and TRBJ2-3; 16 bases are a match to TRBD2. Germline V CDR1 and CDR2: MDHEN, SYDVKM. Trimming took 5 bases from V and 13 from J; bases not matched to a gene: 6. The CDR3 spans 14 residues. CDR3 DNA: TGTGCCAGCAGTCCGGGACTAGCGGGAGGGGGGGAGTATTTT. This translates into CASSPGLAGGGEYF. Drawing the rest from reference TRBV28 and TRBJ2-3, the complete variable domain is DVKVTQSSRYLVKRTGEKVFLECVQDMDHENMFWYRQDPGLGLRLIYFSYDVKMKEKGDIPEGYSVSREKKERFSLILESASTNQTSMYLCASSPGLAGGGEYFGPGTRLTVL.

The chain carries TRBV6-6 and TRBJ2-7, with no clear D. CDR1 and CDR2 (germline): MNHNY, SVGAGI (reference sequence). Trimming removed 5 bases at V and 5 bases at J, with 7 bases between. This CDR3 has 11 residues. The CDR3 loop is CASSRQDEQYF. CDR3 coding DNA: TGTGCCAGCAGTCGCCAGGACGAGCAGTACTTC.

This chain joins TRBV6-1 and TRBJ2-2; 7 bases are a match to TRBD1. Germline loops: CDR1 MNHNS, CDR2 SASEGT. There are 15 residues in the CDR3. The ends lost 2 bases at V and 5 bases at J; junction bases unmatched: 5. The CDR3 DNA reads as TGTGCCAGCAGTGAAAGGGGGCTTGGGACCGGGGAGCTGTTTTTT. The encoded protein is CASSERGLGTGELFF.

This sequence joins TRBV28 and TRBJ1-2, with 7 bases lining up with TRBD1. This CDR3 is built from 12 residues. Germline V lookup: CDR1 MDHEN, CDR2 SYDVKM. The V gene end was trimmed by 6 bases and the J gene end by 8 bases; junction bases not matched to a gene: 6. The CDR3 region has the DNA TGTGCCAGCAGAAGAGGGGGCGCGGGCTACACCTTC. This sequence encodes CASRRGGAGYTF.

The J gene is TRBJ2-7, the V gene TRBV30, with D possibly being TRBD1 (6 bases). This CDR3 region has 13 residues. Germline lookup yields CDR1 GTSNPN and CDR2 SVGIG (reference sequence). Trimming cost V 6 bases and J 2 bases, with 14 bases left between them. The CDR3 protein is CACGIGTTYEQYF. As DNA, the CDR3 is TGTGCCTGTGGAATAGGGACAACCTACGAGCAGTACTTC.

This chain uses TRBV5-1 with TRBJ2-1; D may be TRBD2 (5 bases). This CDR3 region has 16 residues. Germline assignment: CDR1 SGHRS and CDR2 YFSETQ. V was pared by 1 base and J by 4 bases, with 15 bases between. This chain's CDR3 is CASSLSSSRGYNEQFF. In DNA, the CDR3 is TGCGCCAGCAGCTTGAGTAGCTCCCGGGGTTACAATGAGCAGTTCTTC.

The gene calls are TRBV6-1 and TRBJ2-1; the match to TRBD2 covers 14 bases. V shed 3 bases and J 6 bases; nucleotides not matched to a gene: 16. The CDR3 totals 20 residues. CDR1 and CDR2 from the germline V gene are MNHNS and SASEGT. In DNA, the CDR3 is TGTGCCAGCAGTGATCTCCTTTTTGGGACTAGCGGGAGTAGCAGCAATGAGCAGTTCTTC. This codes for CASSDLLFGTSGSSSNEQFF.

The J gene is TRBJ1-2, the V gene TRBV11-2, with 7 bases that match TRBD1. The CDR3 consists of 17 residues. The V segment lost 2 bases and the J segment 2 bases; nucleotides outside the gene matches: 11. The V gene's germline CDR1 is SGHAT and CDR2 FQNNGV. The CDR3 DNA is TGTGCCAGCAGCTTAAGTCCAGGGGGGATGAAAAACTATGGCTACACCTTC. Translated: CASSLSPGGMKNYGYTF.

The chain has TRBV5-5 and TRBJ1-5, with D tentatively TRBD1 (6 bases). The CDR3 has 14 residues. Trimming cost V 2 bases and J 6 bases, with 12 bases left between them. The germline CDR1 and CDR2 sequences are SGHKS and YYEKEE (reference sequence). CDR3 amino acids: CASSFTGTPQPQHF. For the CDR3, the DNA is TGTGCCAGCAGCTTCACCGGGACACCTCAGCCCCAGCATTTT.